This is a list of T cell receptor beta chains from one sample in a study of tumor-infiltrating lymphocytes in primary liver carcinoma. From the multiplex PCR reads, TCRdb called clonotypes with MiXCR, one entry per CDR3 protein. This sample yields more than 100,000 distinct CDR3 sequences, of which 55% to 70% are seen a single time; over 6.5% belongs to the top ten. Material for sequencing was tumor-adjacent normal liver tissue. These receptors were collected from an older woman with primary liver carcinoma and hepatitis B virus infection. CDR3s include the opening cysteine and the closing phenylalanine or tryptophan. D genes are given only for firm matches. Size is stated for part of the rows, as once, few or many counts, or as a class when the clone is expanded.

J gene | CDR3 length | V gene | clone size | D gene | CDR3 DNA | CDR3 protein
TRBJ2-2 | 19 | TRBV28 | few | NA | TGTGCCAGCAGACTTGCTCCCGAGCGGTTAGATCTTAACACCGGGGAGCTGTTTTTT | CASRLAPERLDLNTGELFF
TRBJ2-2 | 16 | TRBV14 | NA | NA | TGTGCCAACAGCCAAAAACTCACAGCGAACACCGGGGAACTGTTTTTT | CANSQKLTANTGELFF
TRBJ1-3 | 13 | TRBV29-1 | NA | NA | TGCAACGTTGCCATCCACTCTGGAAGCACCATATATTTT | CNVAIHSGSTIYF
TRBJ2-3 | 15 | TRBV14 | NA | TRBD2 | TGTGCCACCACCTCCGGGGCTAGCGGGAGTCATACGCAGTATTTT | CATTSGASGSHTQYF
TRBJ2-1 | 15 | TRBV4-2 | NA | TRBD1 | TGTGCCAGCATCCAAGAAGGGACAGGGGGGAATGAGCAGTTCTTC | CASIQEGTGGNEQFF
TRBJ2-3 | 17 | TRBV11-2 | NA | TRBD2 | TGTGCCAGCAGCTTAGGGGGACTATCGTACACGTCAGATACGCGCTATTTT | CASSLGGLSYTSDTRYF
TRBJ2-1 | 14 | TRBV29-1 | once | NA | TGCAGCGTTGAACCGGCGGTATCCGGCAATGAGCAGCTCTTC | CSVEPAVSGNEQLF
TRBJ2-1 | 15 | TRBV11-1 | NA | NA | TGTGCCAGCAGCGGTACAGGGCGGAGTGGTAATGAGCGGTTTTTC | CASSGTGRSGNERFF
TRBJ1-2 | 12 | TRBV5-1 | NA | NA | TGCGCCAGCAGGGCGGAGAACTATGGCCACACCTTC | CASRAENYGHTF
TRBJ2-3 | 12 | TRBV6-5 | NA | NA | TGTGTCAGCAGTAAAGCCTCTGGTACGCAGTGTTTT | CVSSKASGTQCF
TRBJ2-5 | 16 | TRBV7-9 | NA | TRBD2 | TGTGCCAGCAGCCACCGACTAGCGGGAGTCCAAGAGACCCAGTACTTC | CASSHRLAGVQETQYF
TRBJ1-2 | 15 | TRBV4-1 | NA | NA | TGCGCCAGCAGCCAAGATGTGGTCACTAACTATGGCTACACCTTC | CASSQDVVTNYGYTF
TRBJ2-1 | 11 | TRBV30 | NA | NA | TGTGCCTGGAGTGTGTTTAGTGAGCAATTCTTC | CAWSVFSEQFF
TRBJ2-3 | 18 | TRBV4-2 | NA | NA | TGTGCCAGCAACCAGCTCTGGCGGGACTTCTGCCCTGCAGATACGCAGTATTTT | CASNQLWRDFCPADTQYF
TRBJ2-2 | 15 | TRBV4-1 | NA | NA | TGCGCCAGCAGCCAAGTGGGGAGATCGGTCGGGGAGCTGTTTTTT | CASSQVGRSVGELFF
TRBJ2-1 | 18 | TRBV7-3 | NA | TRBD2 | TGTGCCAGCGGCTTAACGTTGTTTAGAAAGCGGGAGAACGATGAGCAGTTCTTC | CASGLTLFRKRENDEQFF